Following are 23 T cell receptor beta chains from one sample sequenced in a study of T cells after yellow fever vaccination. TCRdb reprocessed the 5' RACE reads via MiXCR and lists one record per CDR3 protein. The sample lists hundreds of thousands of distinct CDR3 sequences; roughly 4% were seen once. The sample here was PBMCs, taken 5 days after the yellow fever booster vaccination. These receptors were obtained from a man aged 18 to 30 who received the YFV17D yellow fever vaccine.

J is TRBJ1-5 and V is TRBV6-1; D possibly corresponds to TRBD1 (5 bases). CDR3 length: 18 residues. Germline V gene lookup returns CDR1 MNHNS and CDR2 SASEGT. V dropped 10 bases and J dropped 4 bases, with 29 bases sitting between them. The CDR3 here is CAIRKGPYLPKTNQPQHF. In nucleotides, the CDR3 is TGTGCCATCAGAAAGGGACCCTACTTACCTAAAACTAATCAGCCCCAGCATTTT.

Many counts were recorded for this clonotype. The CDR3, as DNA: TGTGCCAGCAGCCGCCACGGTGTGGGCCGTCTCGGGCAGTTCTTC. It encodes CASSRHGVGRLGQFF. The chain combines TRBV12-3 or TRBV12-4 with TRBJ2-1; unclear D gene. CDR3 length: 15 residues. Trimming took 6 bases from V and 12 from J, leaving 24 bases between them.

This clonotype was seen at least ten times. The chain carries TRBV6-6 and TRBJ2-1; weak D call: TRBD1 (5 bases). Trimming pared 5 bases from V and 2 bases from J, leaving 13 bases between. CDR3 length: 15 residues. Per germline, CDR1 MNHNY and CDR2 SVGAGI (reference sequence). As DNA, the CDR3 is TGTGCCAGCAGTCACCAGGGAAACCCCTACAATGAGCAGTTCTTC. Its translation: CASSHQGNPYNEQFF.

This clonotype was seen more than once but under ten times. CDR3 DNA sequence: TGCGCCAGCAGCTTGGATCTCCAGGGACATGGCTACACCTTC. Protein: CASSLDLQGHGYTF. This chain uses TRBV5-1 with TRBJ1-2; D possibly corresponds to TRBD1 (5 bases). Germline lookup yields CDR1 SGHRS and CDR2 YFSETQ. The ends were cut back, 0 bases at V and 6 bases at J, with 12 bases in the middle. The CDR3 is made up of 14 amino acids.

The rearrangement links TRBV27 to TRBJ1-2, with a weak D call TRBD1 (5 bases). CDR1 is MNHEY, CDR2 SMNVEV, per germline (reference sequence). The CDR3 sequence is 14 residues long. Trimming removed 5 bases from V and 2 bases from J, with 12 bases in between. The CDR3 DNA reads TGTGCCAGCAGTACATACCGGGACAACTATGGCTACACCTTC. Protein: CASSTYRDNYGYTF.

This chain connects TRBV6-5 to TRBJ1-2; D not resolved. Trimming took off 6 bases at V and 5 bases at J, with 13 bases between the two ends. The CDR3 loop spans 13 amino acids. Germline CDR1 and CDR2: MNHEY and SVGAGI. CDR3 sequence reads: CASRSQALYGYTF. In nucleotides, the CDR3 is TGTGCCAGCAGGTCCCAGGCCTTGTATGGCTACACCTTC.

This clonotype showed up many times. The chain recombines TRBV10-3 with TRBJ2-3; a possible D gene is TRBD2 (7 bases). The CDR3 is made up of 14 amino acids. V was shortened by 8 bases and J by 5 bases, with 17 bases between the two germline ends. In germline, CDR1 is ENHRY, CDR2 SYGVKD. CDR3 nucleotides: TGTGCCATCCGCTTCCAAGGGGGGGGAGATACGCAGTATTTT. Protein sequence: CAIRFQGGGDTQYF.

V usage is TRBV20-1 and J usage is TRBJ1-1; D ambiguous. Germline assignment: CDR1 DFQATT and CDR2 SNEGSKA (reference sequence). Trimming took off 6 bases at V and 5 bases at J, with 13 bases between the two ends. The CDR3 runs to 12 residues. The DNA for the CDR3 is TGCAGTGCCCTAGGTCCCTCAACTGAAGCTTTCTTT. It is translated as CSALGPSTEAFF.

The gene calls are TRBV5-5 and TRBJ2-2; TRBD1 agrees at 7 bases. The CDR3 extends over 16 amino acids. CDR1 is SGHKS, CDR2 YYEKEE, per germline (reference sequence). The V segment lost 4 bases and the J segment 9 bases; nucleotides outside the gene matches: 15. The CDR3 nucleotides read TGTGCCAGCAGCGTCGAACAGGGGTTAGGGCACCGGGAGCTGTTTTTT. Protein: CASSVEQGLGHRELFF.

The chain has TRBV7-2 and TRBJ1-2; D gene ambiguous. CDR1 and CDR2 from the germline V gene are SGHTA and FQGNSA. The CDR3 consists of 16 residues. V was clipped by 5 bases and J by 4 bases, with 20 bases between them. CDR3 region: CASSLTVGPVTYGYTF. CDR3 nucleotides: TGTGCCAGCAGCCTTACCGTCGGGCCGGTCACCTATGGCTACACCTTC.

In this sample, this clonotype turned up many times. This chain uses TRBV12-3 or TRBV12-4 with TRBJ2-5; TRBD2 aligns across 7 bases. The CDR3 loop spans 12 amino acids. Unmatched junction bases numbered 1, after V lost 6 bases and J lost 3 bases. The CDR3 bases are TGTGCCAGCAGCCGGGAGGAAGAGACCCAGTACTTC. Amino acid sequence: CASSREEETQYF.

In this sample, this clonotype turned up a few times. This sequence joins TRBV6-5 and TRBJ1-1, with unresolved D. Trimming took off 2 bases at V and 0 bases at J, with 7 bases between the two ends. There are 14 residues in the CDR3. Germline V gene sequence: CDR1 MNHEY, CDR2 SVGAGI. The CDR3 nucleotides are TGTGCCAGCAGTTACATGGGGATGAACACTGAAGCTTTCTTT. Translation gives CASSYMGMNTEAFF.

This clonotype was seen repeatedly, ten times or more. This chain uses TRBV4-3 with TRBJ1-1; D gene uncertain. The CDR3 has 14 amino acids. V was clipped by 0 bases and J by 5 bases, with 10 bases between them. The germline CDR1 and CDR2 sequences are LGHNA and YSLEER. Here the CDR3 DNA reads TGCGCCAGCAGCCAAGAGGGGTTTTCGACTGAAGCTTTCTTT. Amino acids: CASSQEGFSTEAFF.

A few counts support this clonotype. This chain links TRBV5-6 with TRBJ2-1; D remains ambiguous. CDR3 length equals 13 residues. Trimming cost V 7 bases and J 2 bases, with 10 bases left between them. Germline CDR1 and CDR2: SGHDT and YYEEEE. This CDR3 is CASGQSPYNEQFF. The CDR3 DNA is TGTGCCAGCGGGCAGAGCCCCTACAATGAGCAGTTCTTC. Combining the CDR3 with reference TRBV5-6 and TRBJ2-1 gives the whole variable domain DAGVTQSPTHLIKTRGQQVTLRCSPKSGHDTVSWYQQALGQGPQFIFQYYEEEERQRGNFPDRFSGHQFPNYSSELNVNALLLGDSALYLCASGQSPYNEQFFGPGTRLTVL.

V gene TRBV10-3 combines with J gene TRBJ1-3, with unresolved D. The length of the CDR3 is 15 residues. From germline, CDR1 is ENHRY and CDR2 SYGVKD. The V end was cut by 6 bases, the J end by 4 bases, with 16 bases between. CDR3 sequence reads: CAISPDPVRGNTIYF. For the CDR3, the DNA is TGTGCCATCAGCCCAGATCCTGTCCGCGGAAACACCATATATTTT.

This clonotype was seen repeatedly, ten times or more. V usage is TRBV28 and J usage is TRBJ1-1, with no clear D. V was pared by 8 bases and J by 0 bases, with 10 bases between. CDR1 and CDR2 (germline): MDHEN, SYDVKM. This CDR3 comprises 13 residues. CDR3 DNA: TGTGCCAGCGTCCGCTGGCTGAACACTGAAGCTTTCTTT. This translates into CASVRWLNTEAFF.

This clonotype was observed many times. The chain combines TRBV5-4 with TRBJ2-2; D ambiguous. V was shortened by 6 bases and J by 7 bases, with 13 bases between the two germline ends. The germline V gene has CDR1 SGHNT and CDR2 YYREEE (reference sequence). CDR3 size: 13 residues. The CDR3 DNA is TGTGCCAGCAACAACTTAATCAACGGGGAGCTGTTTTTT. It encodes CASNNLINGELFF. Together with reference TRBV5-4 and TRBJ2-2, the CDR3 gives the full variable domain: ETGVTQSPTHLIKTRGQQVTLRCSSQSGHNTVSWYQQALGQGPQFIFQYYREEENGRGNFPPRFSGLQFPNYSSELNVNALELDDSALYLCASNNLINGELFFGEGSRLTVL.

This clonotype has ten or more counts. V is TRBV5-1 and J is TRBJ2-2, with D tentatively TRBD1 (5 bases). This CDR3 comprises 18 residues. Germline V gene sequence: CDR1 SGHRS, CDR2 YFSETQ. The V gene lost 4 bases and the J gene lost 3 bases, with 22 bases spanning the gap. CDR3 DNA: TGCGCCAGCAGCCCGCATAGAGGCAGGGATGGGGACACCGGGGAGCTGTTTTTT. Protein product: CASSPHRGRDGDTGELFF. Combining the CDR3 with reference TRBV5-1 and TRBJ2-2 gives the whole variable domain KAGVTQTPRYLIKTRGQQVTLSCSPISGHRSVSWYQQTPGQGLQFLFEYFSETQRNKGNFPGRFSGRQFSNSRSEMNVSTLELGDSALYLCASSPHRGRDGDTGELFFGEGSRLTVL.

The gene calls are TRBV3-1 and TRBJ2-6, with D hard to call. The germline V gene has CDR1 LGHDT and CDR2 YNNKEL (reference sequence). CDR3 length equals 17 residues. V gave up 4 bases and J gave up 4 bases, with 17 bases separating them. The DNA of the CDR3 is TGTGCCAGCAGCCTGATTGGACGGTGGGGAGGGGCCAACGTCCTGACTTTC. This translates into CASSLIGRWGGANVLTF.

This clonotype was observed a handful of times. V is TRBV25-1 and J is TRBJ1-5, with unresolved D. The CDR3 runs 15 residues. Deletions cut 6 bases from V and 4 bases from J, with 16 bases between. Germline CDR1 is MGHDK and CDR2 is SYGVNS. CDR3 protein: CASSWGGSPNQPQHF. The CDR3, as DNA: TGTGCCAGCAGCTGGGGAGGGTCGCCGAATCAGCCCCAGCATTTT.

The rearrangement links TRBV6-2 or TRBV6-3 to TRBJ1-5; 7 nucleotides match TRBD1. The ends lost 7 bases at V and 3 bases at J; junction bases unmatched: 15. Germline-derived CDR1 and CDR2 are MNHEY and SVGEGT. The CDR3 length is 17 residues. The CDR3 is CASTTDRAPLDNQPQHF. CDR3 coding DNA: TGTGCCAGCACCACCGACAGGGCTCCCCTAGACAATCAGCCCCAGCATTTT.

The V call is TRBV4-1, the J call TRBJ1-2, with TRBD1 matching over 8 bases. J gave up 8 bases and V 0 bases, and 8 bases lay outside the gene matches. CDR1 and CDR2 from the germline V gene are MGHRA and YSYEKL. The CDR3 consists of 15 residues. The CDR3 sequence is CASSQERQGADGYTF. The CDR3 nucleotides are TGCGCCAGCAGCCAAGAACGCCAGGGGGCGGACGGCTACACCTTC.

This clonotype was detected only a few times. The chain uses TRBV20-1 and TRBJ2-3; D is ambiguous. Germline V CDR1 and CDR2: DFQATT, SNEGSKA (reference sequence). Between the trimmed V and J ends, which lost 1 base and 0 bases, there was a span of 8 bases. The CDR3 covers 14 residues. CDR3 DNA: TGCAGTGCTAGAGGCGTAGGGAGCACAGATACGCAGTATTTT. Residues: CSARGVGSTDTQYF.